This TCR beta chain emerged from a study of cytotoxic CD8 clonotypes in ibrutinib-treated CLL. Study-wide background: Response samples came after a median roughly 13 months of treatment, range 6 to 36.

The CDR3 sequence is 15 residues long. Germline values: CDR1 MNHEY, CDR2 SMNVEV (reference sequence). Trimming pared 6 bases from V and 8 bases from J, leaving 21 bases between. A 1 in 200,000 to 1 in 1 million T cell depth was the sequencing target. The table came from immunoSEQ multiplex PCR; TCRdb's copy has only in-frame clones and leaves some out. The sample holds around 310,000 clones, about 80% seen once. V is TRBV27 and J is TRBJ2-3; D might be TRBD1 (6 bases). The material sequenced was PBMCs, taken before ibrutinib treatment. The receptor was isolated from a human donor with chronic lymphocytic leukemia. CDR3 sequence reads: CASSNGQWPGGTQYF. Here the CDR3 DNA reads TGTGCCAGCAGCAACGGACAGTGGCCTGGGGGTACGCAGTATTTT.